This TCR beta chain was retrieved from a study of T cell repertoires in cytomegalovirus infection (dated by TCRdb to the late 2010s). Some background on the complete study: The peptide stimulations were aimed at well-studied HLA-B-restricted epitopes as well as recently identified HLA-C-restricted CMV epitopes, whose presentation resists viral immunomodulation. Donor HLA type was relevant to the analysis, because carriage of CMV infection together with the matching HLA type was indicated by public TCR beta signatures.

The study at large found these results: The ex vivo response was dominated by HLA-C-restricted CMV-specific TCR beta clonotypes, which also provided the single most frequent clonotype in two of eight donors. In both this cohort and an independent cohort of over 350 donors, the cumulative frequency of public TCR beta family members distinguished carriers of CMV infection plus the relevant HLA type.

The listed sequencing device is Illumina HiSeq 1500. TCRdb cleaned the public reads at Q25 with fastp, built clones with MiXCR and kept in-frame beta chains. Each entry is one CDR3 protein sequence, shown with its most common DNA and genes. The sample has about 700,000 distinct CDR3 sequences on record, around a third of them singletons. The ten largest clones add up to 15% to 20% of the sample. With regard to this clonotype: Its target antigen remains unknown. Base qualities were left out, and no much larger clone turns up one base away.

Trimming costs V 0 bases and J 4 bases, and their ends lie 7 bases apart. From the germline V gene, CDR1 is MNHEY and CDR2 is SVGAGI. Including cysteine and phenylalanine, the CDR3 has 14 amino acids. Left in the record is the CDR3 DNA by itself, 42 bases read in frame from the first base. In the paper's terms, the treatment or condition label means: in vitro stimulation with specific CMV peptide epitopes to enrich CMV-specific T cells. The input for sequencing was cultured PBMCs, taken from culture after CMV antigen stimulation. Here the chain combines TRBV6-5 and TRBJ2-1, and the D gene may be TRBD1, 5 bases matching. The clonotype comes from a human donor in good health (CMV status not recorded). Some clones in this sample may be carry-over from other donors' samples. The CDR3 here reads CASSYSTDYNEQFF. The sequence in DNA is TGTGCCAGCAGTTACTCGACAGATTACAATGAGCAGTTCTTC.